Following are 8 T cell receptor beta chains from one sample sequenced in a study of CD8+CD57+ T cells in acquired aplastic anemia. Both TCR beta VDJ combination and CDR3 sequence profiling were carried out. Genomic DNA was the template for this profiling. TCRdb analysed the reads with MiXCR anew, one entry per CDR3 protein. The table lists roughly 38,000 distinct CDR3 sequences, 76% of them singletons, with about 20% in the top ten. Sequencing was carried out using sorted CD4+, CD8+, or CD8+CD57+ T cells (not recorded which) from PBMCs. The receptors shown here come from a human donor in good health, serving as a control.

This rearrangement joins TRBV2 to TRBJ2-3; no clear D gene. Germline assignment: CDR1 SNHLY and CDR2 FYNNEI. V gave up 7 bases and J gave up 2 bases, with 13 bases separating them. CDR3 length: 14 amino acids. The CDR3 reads CASTAAYFTDTQYF. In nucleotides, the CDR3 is TGTGCCAGCACTGCAGCCTATTTCACAGATACGCAGTATTTT.

Written as DNA, the CDR3 is TGTGCCACCAGCGGCGAGGCGGCCGAAAAACTGTTTTTT. It yields the protein CATSGEAAEKLFF. The genes are TRBV15 and TRBJ1-4; no clear D. The germline CDR1 and CDR2 sequences are LNHNV and YYDKDF (reference sequence). V was cut by 5 bases and J by 8 bases, with 12 bases left in between. This CDR3 spans 13 amino acids. Full variable domain (remainder filled in from reference TRBV15 and TRBJ1-4): DAMVIQNPRYQVTQFGKPVTLSCSQTLNHNVMYWYQQKSSQAPKLLFHYYDKDFNNEADTPDNFQSRRPNTSFCFLDIRSPGLGDTAMYLCATSGEAAEKLFFGSGTQLSVL.

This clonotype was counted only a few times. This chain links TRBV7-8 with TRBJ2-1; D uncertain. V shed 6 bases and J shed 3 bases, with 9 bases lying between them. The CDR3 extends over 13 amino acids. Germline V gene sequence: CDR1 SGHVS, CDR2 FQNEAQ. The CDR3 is CASRRTDYNEQFF. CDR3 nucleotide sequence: TGTGCCAGCAGACGAACAGACTACAATGAGCAGTTCTTC.

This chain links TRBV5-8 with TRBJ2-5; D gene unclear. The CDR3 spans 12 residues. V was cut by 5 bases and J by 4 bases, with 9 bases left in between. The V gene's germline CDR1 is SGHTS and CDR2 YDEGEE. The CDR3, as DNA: TGTGCCAGCAGGAGGAGTGGAGAGACCCAGTACTTC. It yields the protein CASRRSGETQYF.

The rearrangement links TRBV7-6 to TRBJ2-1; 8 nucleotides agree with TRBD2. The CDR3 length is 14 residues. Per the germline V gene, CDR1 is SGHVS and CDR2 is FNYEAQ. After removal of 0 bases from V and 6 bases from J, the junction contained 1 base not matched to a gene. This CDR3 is CASSLALAGNEQFF. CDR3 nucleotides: TGTGCCAGCAGCTTAGCCCTAGCGGGCAATGAGCAGTTCTTC.

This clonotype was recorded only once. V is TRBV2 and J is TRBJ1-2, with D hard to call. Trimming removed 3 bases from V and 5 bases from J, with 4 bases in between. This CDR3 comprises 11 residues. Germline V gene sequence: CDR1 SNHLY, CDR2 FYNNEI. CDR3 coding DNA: TGTGCCAGCAGTGAGCTGTATGGCTACACCTTC. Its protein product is CASSELYGYTF.

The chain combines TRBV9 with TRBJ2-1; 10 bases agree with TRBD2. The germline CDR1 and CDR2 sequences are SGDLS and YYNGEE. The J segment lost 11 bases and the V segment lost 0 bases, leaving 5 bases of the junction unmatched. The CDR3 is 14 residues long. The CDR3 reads CASSVEAAGGKQFF. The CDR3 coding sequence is TGTGCCAGCAGCGTAGAGGCAGCGGGAGGGAAGCAGTTCTTC.

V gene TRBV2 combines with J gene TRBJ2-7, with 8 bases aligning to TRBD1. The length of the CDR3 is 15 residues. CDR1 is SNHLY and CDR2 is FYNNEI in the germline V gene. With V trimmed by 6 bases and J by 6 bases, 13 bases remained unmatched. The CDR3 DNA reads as TGTGCCAGCAGCTTAGCGACGGGACAGGACTCCGAGCAGTACTTC. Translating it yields CASSLATGQDSEQYF.